The 21 T cell receptor beta chains below all came from one sample that was sequenced in a study of blood T cell repertoires in COVID-19. Using immunoSEQ multiplex PCR, the repertoire was profiled, and TCRdb retains in-frame clones only, with some absent. The sample has 230,000 or so clones; 90% are singletons. The sequenced material came from peripheral blood. Receptors were obtained from a woman aged 60 to 75 with COVID-19, enrolled during active disease.

This chain joins TRBV4-1 and TRBJ1-6; 7 positions agree with TRBD1. CDR3 size: 16 residues. The J segment lost 9 bases and the V segment lost 2 bases, leaving 10 bases of the junction unmatched. Germline CDR1 MGHRA, CDR2 YSYEKL. This CDR3 reads CASSQPSDRIGSPLHF. CDR3 sequence (DNA): TGCGCCAGCAGCCAACCCTCGGACAGGATTGGTTCACCCCTCCACTTT.

The chain uses TRBV27 and TRBJ2-2; 8 nucleotides align to TRBD1. This CDR3 has 17 residues. The junction had 11 bases not matched to a gene; V was cut back by 8 bases and J by 0 bases. From germline, CDR1 is MNHEY and CDR2 SMNVEV (reference sequence). The CDR3 sequence: CASGPGTGAANTGELFF. As DNA, the CDR3 is TGTGCCAGCGGCCCCGGGACAGGAGCCGCGAACACCGGGGAGCTGTTTTTT.

The chain is built from TRBV19 and TRBJ1-6; TRBD1 is a possible D gene (6 bases). CDR1 is LNHDA and CDR2 is SQIVND in the germline V gene (reference sequence). CDR3 length equals 14 residues. Deletions cut 5 bases from V and 5 bases from J, with 10 bases between. CDR3 region: CASSSRGNNSPLHF. CDR3 DNA: TGTGCCAGTAGTTCCAGGGGAAATAATTCACCCCTCCACTTT. The variable domain in full, completed from reference TRBV19 and TRBJ1-6, reads DGGITQSPKYLFRKEGQNVTLSCEQNLNHDAMYWYRQDPGQGLRLIYYSQIVNDFQKGDIAEGYSVSREKKESFPLTVTSAQKNPTAFYLCASSSRGNNSPLHFGNGTRLTVT.

This chain joins TRBV18 and TRBJ1-2, with D maybe TRBD1 (5 bases). The V gene lost 4 bases and the J gene lost 3 bases, with 15 bases spanning the gap. This CDR3 contains 15 residues. CDR1 is KGHSH and CDR2 is LQKENI in the germline V gene. The CDR3 loop reads CASSRSLQAHYGYTF. The CDR3 bases are TGTGCCAGCTCACGCTCACTACAGGCCCACTATGGCTACACCTTC.

The CDR3 loop is CASRNREVRGYTF. The CDR3 DNA is TGTGCCAGTAGGAACAGGGAAGTTCGTGGCTACACCTTC. The V and J genes are TRBV19 and TRBJ1-2; possibly TRBD1 for D (6 bases). This CDR3 spans 13 amino acids. Per germline, CDR1 LNHDA and CDR2 SQIVND (reference sequence). V was clipped by 6 bases and J by 7 bases, with 15 bases between them.

The chain couples TRBV5-1 to TRBJ1-1; D unclear. The CDR3 length is 14 residues. Per the germline V gene, CDR1 is SGHRS and CDR2 is YFSETQ. The V end lost 0 bases, the J end lost 1 base, and 7 bases lay between the germline ends. The CDR3 DNA is TGCGCCAGCAGCTTGGTGTCAGAGAACACTGAAGCTTTCTTT. Encoded protein: CASSLVSENTEAFF.

This chain links TRBV4-2 with TRBJ2-2; D is perhaps TRBD1 (6 bases). Trimming cost V 2 bases and J 6 bases, with 19 bases left between them. This CDR3 contains 17 residues. Germline V CDR1 and CDR2: LGHNA, YNFKEQ. The CDR3 DNA reads as TGTGCCAGCAGCCAATTGGTAACAGGGTCCGACGCCGGGGAGCTGTTTTTT. Amino acids: CASSQLVTGSDAGELFF.

The chain has TRBV10-2 and TRBJ2-2; TRBD1 aligns across 8 bases. Trimming took 6 bases from V and 5 from J; bases not matched to a gene: 2. This CDR3 is 13 amino acids long. Germline values: CDR1 WSHSY, CDR2 SAAADI. CDR3 nucleotide sequence: TGCGCCAGCAGCGGACAGGGTACCGGGGAGCTGTTTTTT. It yields the protein CASSGQGTGELFF.

The chain employs TRBV2 and TRBJ1-5; D unresolved. V was pared by 6 bases and J by 4 bases, with 16 bases between. The CDR3 sequence is 15 residues long. The V gene's germline CDR1 is SNHLY and CDR2 FYNNEI. The CDR3 reads CASSLNGLTNQPQHF. The CDR3 DNA is TGTGCCAGCAGCCTCAATGGACTGACTAATCAGCCCCAGCATTTT.

The chain is built from TRBV5-1 and TRBJ2-3, with D perhaps matching TRBD2 (6 bases). The CDR3 totals 17 residues. Germline values: CDR1 SGHRS, CDR2 YFSETQ. V lost 4 bases to trimming and J lost 4 bases, with 22 bases between them. This chain's CDR3 is CASSPGVGGLLADTQYF. The CDR3, as DNA: TGCGCCAGCAGCCCCGGGGTGGGGGGACTGTTGGCAGATACGCAGTATTTT.

This rearrangement joins TRBV5-4 to TRBJ2-2, with D possibly being TRBD1 (5 bases). CDR3 length equals 17 residues. CDR1 is SGHNT and CDR2 is YYREEE in the germline V gene (reference sequence). The V gene lost 4 bases and the J gene lost 3 bases, with 19 bases spanning the gap. CDR3 sequence: CASSPPGSPLDTGELFF. CDR3 bases: TGTGCCAGCAGCCCCCCAGGGTCCCCGCTGGACACCGGGGAGCTGTTTTTT. The whole variable domain, remainder taken from reference TRBV5-4 and TRBJ2-2, is ETGVTQSPTHLIKTRGQQVTLRCSSQSGHNTVSWYQQALGQGPQFIFQYYREEENGRGNFPPRFSGLQFPNYSSELNVNALELDDSALYLCASSPPGSPLDTGELFFGEGSRLTVL.

Only one count was recorded for this clone. The V and J genes are TRBV24-1 and TRBJ2-1; D ambiguous. The ends were cut back, 2 bases at V and 5 bases at J, with 15 bases in the middle. The CDR3 extends over 16 amino acids. CDR1 and CDR2 (germline): KGHDR, SFDVKD. CDR3 amino acids: CATSDSRFRSHNEQFF. CDR3 bases: TGTGCCACCAGTGATTCCAGGTTTAGGTCACACAATGAGCAGTTCTTC.

This clone was recorded only once. The chain uses TRBV2 and TRBJ1-2; 8 nucleotides agree with TRBD1. Unmatched junction bases numbered 6, after V lost 2 bases and J lost 4 bases. CDR1 SNHLY and CDR2 FYNNEI come from the germline V gene. This CDR3 region has 15 residues. CDR3 coding DNA: TGTGCCAGCAGTGAACGGGACAGGACCCCCTATGGCTACACCTTC. This gives the protein CASSERDRTPYGYTF.

This chain joins TRBV18 and TRBJ1-5; tentatively, D is TRBD1 (6 bases). This CDR3 comprises 14 residues. The ends were cut back, 2 bases at V and 5 bases at J, with 10 bases in the middle. Germline V gene data show CDR1 as KGHSH and CDR2 as LQKENI. CDR3: CASSPLGAHQPQHF. For the CDR3, the DNA is TGTGCCAGCTCACCATTGGGGGCGCATCAGCCCCAGCATTTT.

The rearrangement uses TRBV19 and TRBJ2-1, with TRBD1 identical over 9 bases. V was clipped by 5 bases and J by 5 bases; unmatched bases: 10. From germline, CDR1 is LNHDA and CDR2 SQIVND (reference sequence). The CDR3 extends over 16 amino acids. The CDR3, as DNA: TGTGCCAGTAGTCCGGCCAGGCGGACAGGGGACAATGAGCAGTTCTTC. Its translation is CASSPARRTGDNEQFF. Full variable domain (missing parts from reference TRBV19 and TRBJ2-1): DGGITQSPKYLFRKEGQNVTLSCEQNLNHDAMYWYRQDPGQGLRLIYYSQIVNDFQKGDIAEGYSVSREKKESFPLTVTSAQKNPTAFYLCASSPARRTGDNEQFFGPGTRLTVL.

This chain joins TRBV25-1 and TRBJ2-5, with no clear D. CDR3 length: 12 amino acids. V lost 4 bases, J lost 4 bases, and 7 bases lay in between. In germline, CDR1 is MGHDK, CDR2 SYGVNS. CDR3 nucleotide sequence: TGTGCCAGCAGTGCTAGTCCAGAGACCCAGTACTTC. Its protein is CASSASPETQYF.

The count of this clone is one. The chain joins TRBV4-2 to TRBJ1-1, with D unclear. This CDR3 region has 11 residues. The germline V gene has CDR1 LGHNA and CDR2 YNFKEQ. The V end was cut by 0 bases, the J end by 7 bases, with 3 bases between. The CDR3 DNA sequence: TGTGCCAGCAGCCAAGACTTTGAAGCTTTCTTT. Translating it yields CASSQDFEAFF.

The V and J genes are TRBV5-1 and TRBJ2-2, with 9 bases fitting TRBD1. J gave up 4 bases and V 4 bases, and 5 bases lay outside the gene matches. This CDR3 has 15 amino acids. Germline CDR1 SGHRS, CDR2 YFSETQ. The CDR3, as DNA: TGCGCCAGCAGCCTGGGGACAGGGCGCACCGGGGAGCTGTTTTTT. Translated, it gives CASSLGTGRTGELFF.

The CDR3 DNA reads TGTGCCAGCAGCGTTGGGGTAGCGGGGAGCTACGAGCAGTACTTC. Its protein product is CASSVGVAGSYEQYF. This sequence joins TRBV9 and TRBJ2-7; 8 nucleotides match TRBD2. Germline lookup yields CDR1 SGDLS and CDR2 YYNGEE. The trim removed 2 bases at V and 3 bases at J, leaving 7 bases unmatched. The CDR3 runs 15 residues.

The chain has TRBV6-2 or TRBV6-3 and TRBJ1-5, with TRBD1 as a possible D gene (5 bases). This CDR3 is 16 amino acids long. The germline V gene has CDR1 MNHEY and CDR2 SVGEGT. V shed 5 bases and J shed 0 bases, with 14 bases lying between them. The CDR3 region has the DNA TGTGCCAGCAGTCGACCCGACAGATATAGCAATCAGCCCCAGCATTTT. Translating gives CASSRPDRYSNQPQHF.

This clone has just a few counts. The CDR3: CAWSAGQGRSDTQYF. CDR3 coding DNA: TGTGCCTGGAGCGCGGGACAGGGGAGGTCAGATACGCAGTATTTT. The chain recombines TRBV30 with TRBJ2-3, with 10 bases matching TRBD1. V lost 3 bases, J lost 4 bases, and 7 bases stayed unmatched. The CDR3 totals 15 residues. Germline V gene sequence: CDR1 GTSNPN, CDR2 SVGIG (reference sequence).